The 17 T cell receptor beta chains in this list originate from one sample, sequenced in a study of T cell changes during pregnancy in multiple sclerosis. Profiled with immunoSEQ multiplex PCR; TCRdb holds only in-frame clones, not every one. The table has roughly 23,000 clones, about 89% seen once. Source: CD8+ T cells from peripheral blood mononuclear cells, taken in the first trimester of pregnancy. Receptors were obtained from a female donor with multiple sclerosis, enrolled in a pregnancy study.

The chain links TRBV5-1 to TRBJ2-2; 8 bases are a match to TRBD1. Germline lookup yields CDR1 SGHRS and CDR2 YFSETQ. The CDR3 runs 15 residues. Unmatched junction bases numbered 12, after V lost 10 bases and J lost 4 bases. Here the CDR3 reads CAGSRGQGGTGELFF. The CDR3 DNA sequence: TGCGCCGGATCAAGAGGACAGGGCGGCACCGGGGAGCTGTTTTTT. Using reference TRBV5-1 and TRBJ2-2 for the parts outside the CDR3, the full variable domain is KAGVTQTPRYLIKTRGQQVTLSCSPISGHRSVSWYQQTPGQGLQFLFEYFSETQRNKGNFPGRFSGRQFSNSRSEMNVSTLELGDSALYLCAGSRGQGGTGELFFGEGSRLTVL.

The count of this clone is one. The chain's CDR3 is CATSPDLSGTGNIQYF. The CDR3 nucleotides read TGTGCCACCAGTCCGGACTTAAGCGGGACGGGAAACATTCAGTACTTC. The V and J genes are TRBV15 and TRBJ2-4, with 7 bases that match TRBD2. V lost 6 bases and J lost 6; bases outside the gene matches: 14. The CDR3 is made up of 16 amino acids. Germline CDR1 LNHNV, CDR2 YYDKDF (reference sequence).

The count of this clone is one. This chain connects TRBV28 to TRBJ2-1; D possibly corresponds to TRBD2 (6 bases). The germline gives CDR1 MDHEN, CDR2 SYDVKM. Trimming pared 1 base from V and 4 bases from J, leaving 17 bases between. The CDR3 contains 17 residues. The CDR3 sequence is CASSLSLGGGEYNEQFF. CDR3 nucleotide sequence: TGTGCCAGCAGTTTATCCTTGGGGGGTGGAGAATACAATGAGCAGTTCTTC.

V usage is TRBV19 and J usage is TRBJ2-7; 9 nucleotides align to TRBD2. The CDR3 loop spans 14 amino acids. Germline V gene sequence: CDR1 LNHDA, CDR2 SQIVND (reference sequence). Trimming took 3 bases from V and 2 from J; bases not matched to a gene: 2. CDR3 region: CASSMTSGPYEQYF. The CDR3, as DNA: TGTGCCAGTAGTATGACTAGCGGCCCCTACGAGCAGTACTTC.

This chain joins TRBV15 and TRBJ1-1; a possible D gene is TRBD1 (6 bases). Trimming pared 3 bases from V and 1 base from J, leaving 9 bases between. Germline-derived CDR1 and CDR2 are LNHNV and YYDKDF (reference sequence). This CDR3 region has 14 residues. CDR3 in amino acids: CATSSRRGNTEAFF. CDR3 nucleotides: TGTGCCACCAGCAGTCGCAGGGGGAACACTGAAGCTTTCTTT.

This sequence joins TRBV19 and TRBJ2-7; D is unresolved. V lost 0 bases, J lost 2 bases, and 11 bases lay in between. Germline values: CDR1 LNHDA, CDR2 SQIVND (reference sequence). The CDR3 runs 15 residues. The CDR3 region is CASSIDMGTAYEQYF. Here the CDR3 DNA reads TGTGCCAGTAGTATAGATATGGGCACCGCCTACGAGCAGTACTTC. Filled out from reference TRBV19 and TRBJ2-7, the complete variable domain reads DGGITQSPKYLFRKEGQNVTLSCEQNLNHDAMYWYRQDPGQGLRLIYYSQIVNDFQKGDIAEGYSVSREKKESFPLTVTSAQKNPTAFYLCASSIDMGTAYEQYFGPGTRLTVT.

This clone is labeled large (0.1 to 1%). The rearrangement uses TRBV6-4 and TRBJ2-1; tentative D call: TRBD2 (5 bases). The CDR3 extends over 13 amino acids. Germline CDR1 MRHNA, CDR2 SNTAGT. The V end was cut by 0 bases, the J end by 8 bases, with 8 bases between. This CDR3 is CASSDSGRDEQFF. The CDR3 bases are TGTGCCAGCAGTGACTCAGGGCGGGATGAGCAGTTCTTC.

The V gene is TRBV4-1, the J gene TRBJ2-3, with TRBD2 identical over 7 bases. Trimming took 2 bases from V and 0 from J; bases not matched to a gene: 20. The CDR3 length is 21 residues. CDR1 is MGHRA and CDR2 is YSYEKL in the germline V gene. CDR3: CASSQSLRGPTSDLSTDTQYF. The CDR3 coding sequence is TGCGCCAGCAGCCAATCCCTCCGAGGACCCACTAGCGATCTTAGCACAGATACGCAGTATTTT.

This sequence joins TRBV29-1 and TRBJ2-1, with 10 bases lining up with TRBD2. The ends lost 0 bases at V and 9 bases at J; junction bases unmatched: 11. The CDR3 has 16 residues. Germline V gene data show CDR1 as SQVTM and CDR2 as ANQGSEA. CDR3 protein: CSVEDSLAGEWGEQFF. CDR3 sequence (DNA): TGCAGCGTTGAAGATTCCCTAGCGGGAGAATGGGGTGAGCAGTTCTTC.

The rearrangement links TRBV4-3 to TRBJ2-1, with 12 bases matching TRBD2. CDR3 length: 18 amino acids. Germline CDR1 reads LGHNA; CDR2 reads YSLEER. Trimming removed 0 bases from V and 0 bases from J; junction bases left unmatched: 3. The CDR3 is CASSQDWTSGVSYNEQFF. CDR3 in DNA: TGCGCCAGCAGCCAAGATTGGACTAGCGGGGTCTCCTACAATGAGCAGTTCTTC.

This clone came up once. CDR3 loop: CASETGDERETQYF. The CDR3 region has the DNA TGTGCCAGCGAGACAGGGGATGAGCGAGAGACCCAGTACTTC. The chain carries TRBV28 and TRBJ2-5; 8 bases are shared with TRBD1. CDR1 and CDR2 (germline): MDHEN, SYDVKM. The ends lost 8 bases at V and 4 bases at J; junction bases unmatched: 9. This CDR3 has 14 residues.

This rearrangement joins TRBV7-9 to TRBJ1-1, with unresolved D. V was pared by 0 bases and J by 3 bases, with 14 bases between. CDR3 length: 16 residues. The germline V gene encodes CDR1 SEHNR and CDR2 FQNEAQ (reference sequence). CDR3 bases: TGTGCCAGCAGCTTAGCTCCGAGGATTGTTGACACTGAAGCTTTCTTT. The encoded protein is CASSLAPRIVDTEAFF. Complete variable domain (other parts from reference TRBV7-9 and TRBJ1-1): DTGVSQNPRHKITKRGQNVTFRCDPISEHNRLYWYRQTLGQGPEFLTYFQNEAQLEKSRLLSDRFSAERPKGSFSTLEIQRTEQGDSAMYLCASSLAPRIVDTEAFFGQGTRLTVV.

This chain connects TRBV15 to TRBJ2-1; 8 positions agree with TRBD2. Per the germline V gene, CDR1 is LNHNV and CDR2 is YYDKDF (reference sequence). The CDR3 has 17 residues. V lost 2 bases and J lost 8; bases outside the gene matches: 14. CDR3 nucleotides: TGTGCCACCAGCAGACCCTCTCCGGGAGGGGAGATTTATGAGCAGTTCTTC. It specifies CATSRPSPGGEIYEQFF.

The chain has TRBV6-5 and TRBJ2-1; D possibly corresponds to TRBD2 (5 bases). In germline, CDR1 is MNHEY, CDR2 SVGAGI. V lost 6 bases, J lost 4 bases, and 10 bases lay in between. CDR3 size: 13 residues. The CDR3 reads CASSLSGYNEQFF. The CDR3 DNA follows: TGTGCCAGCAGCCTAAGCGGTTACAATGAGCAGTTCTTC.

The chain couples TRBV11-3 to TRBJ1-5; 10 nucleotides line up with TRBD1. The J segment lost 3 bases and the V segment lost 3 bases, leaving 8 bases of the junction unmatched. There are 17 residues in the CDR3. CDR1 is SGHNT and CDR2 is YENEEA in the germline V gene. The CDR3 sequence is CASSFPRDRGHNQPQHF. The CDR3 DNA follows: TGTGCCAGCAGCTTCCCGCGGGACAGGGGTCACAATCAGCCCCAGCATTTT. Supplemented by reference TRBV11-3 and TRBJ1-5, the full variable domain reads EAGVVQSPRYKIIEKKQPVAFWCNPISGHNTLYWYLQNLGQGPELLIRYENEEAVDDSQLPKDRFSAERLKGVDSTLKIQPAELGDSAVYLCASSFPRDRGHNQPQHFGDGTRLSIL.

The rearrangement uses TRBV2 and TRBJ2-1; 14 bases are a match to TRBD2. CDR1 is SNHLY and CDR2 is FYNNEI in the germline V gene. The trim removed 5 bases at V and 9 bases at J, leaving 6 bases unmatched. The CDR3 is made up of 15 amino acids. The CDR3 protein is CASSSTSGRAPEQFF. The CDR3 DNA reads TGTGCCAGCAGTTCGACTAGCGGGAGGGCCCCTGAGCAGTTCTTC.

The gene calls are TRBV18 and TRBJ1-1; 7 bases line up with TRBD1. Per germline, CDR1 KGHSH and CDR2 LQKENI. The CDR3 is made up of 14 amino acids. With V trimmed by 5 bases and J by 4 bases, 7 bases remained unmatched. The CDR3: CASSSDREITEAFF. In DNA form, the CDR3 reads TGTGCCAGCTCATCCGACAGGGAGATCACTGAAGCTTTCTTT.